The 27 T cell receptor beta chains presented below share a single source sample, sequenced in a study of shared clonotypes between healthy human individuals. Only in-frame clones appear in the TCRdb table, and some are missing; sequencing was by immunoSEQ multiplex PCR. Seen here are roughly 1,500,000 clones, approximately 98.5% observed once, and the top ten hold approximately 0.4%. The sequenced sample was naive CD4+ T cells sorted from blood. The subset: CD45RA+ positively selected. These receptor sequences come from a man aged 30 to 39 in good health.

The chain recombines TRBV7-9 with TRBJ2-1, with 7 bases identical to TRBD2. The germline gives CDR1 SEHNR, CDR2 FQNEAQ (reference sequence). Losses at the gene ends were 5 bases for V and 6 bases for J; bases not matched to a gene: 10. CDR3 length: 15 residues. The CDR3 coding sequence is TGTGCCAGCAGCCCCTCCGCGGGAGAGGGCAATGAGCAGTTCTTC. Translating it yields CASSPSAGEGNEQFF.

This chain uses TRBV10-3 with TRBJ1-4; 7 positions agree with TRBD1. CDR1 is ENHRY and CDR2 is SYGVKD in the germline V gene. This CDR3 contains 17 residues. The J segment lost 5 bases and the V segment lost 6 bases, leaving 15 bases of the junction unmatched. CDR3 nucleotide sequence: TGTGCCATCAGCCACCAGGGAACGGGACAGCCGAATGAAAAACTGTTTTTT. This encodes CAISHQGTGQPNEKLFF.

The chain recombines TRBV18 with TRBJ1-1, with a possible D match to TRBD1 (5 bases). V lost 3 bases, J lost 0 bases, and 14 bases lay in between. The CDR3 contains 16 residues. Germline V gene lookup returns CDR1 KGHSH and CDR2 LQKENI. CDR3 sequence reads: CASSPGDVKMNTEAFF. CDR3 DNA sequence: TGTGCCAGCTCACCCGGGGACGTAAAGATGAACACTGAAGCTTTCTTT.

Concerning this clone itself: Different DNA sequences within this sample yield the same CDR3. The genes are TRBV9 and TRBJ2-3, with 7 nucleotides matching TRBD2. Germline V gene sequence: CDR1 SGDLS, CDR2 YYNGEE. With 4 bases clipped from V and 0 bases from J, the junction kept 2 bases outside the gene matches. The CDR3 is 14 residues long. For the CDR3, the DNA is TGTGCCAGCAGCTCTAGCGGAAGCACAGATACGCAGTATTTT. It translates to CASSSSGSTDTQYF.

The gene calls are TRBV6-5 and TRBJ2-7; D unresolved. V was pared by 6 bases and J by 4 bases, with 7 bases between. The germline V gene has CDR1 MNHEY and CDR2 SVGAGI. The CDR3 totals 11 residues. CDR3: CASRARYEQYF. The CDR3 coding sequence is TGTGCCAGCAGGGCGCGTTACGAGCAGTACTTC.

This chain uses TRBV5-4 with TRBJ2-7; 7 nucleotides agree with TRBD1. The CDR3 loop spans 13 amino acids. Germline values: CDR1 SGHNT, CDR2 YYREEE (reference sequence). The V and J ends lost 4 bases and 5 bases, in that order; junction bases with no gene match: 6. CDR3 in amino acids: CASSIKTGHEQYF. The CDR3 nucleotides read TGTGCCAGCAGCATAAAGACAGGGCACGAGCAGTACTTC. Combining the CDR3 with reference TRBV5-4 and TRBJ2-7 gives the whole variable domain ETGVTQSPTHLIKTRGQQVTLRCSSQSGHNTVSWYQQALGQGPQFIFQYYREEENGRGNFPPRFSGLQFPNYSSELNVNALELDDSALYLCASSIKTGHEQYFGPGTRLTVT.

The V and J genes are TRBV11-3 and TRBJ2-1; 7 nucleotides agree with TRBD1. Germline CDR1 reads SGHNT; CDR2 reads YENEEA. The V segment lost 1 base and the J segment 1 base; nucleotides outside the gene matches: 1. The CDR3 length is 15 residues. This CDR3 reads CASSLGTGSYNEQFF. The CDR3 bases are TGTGCCAGCAGCTTAGGGACAGGATCCTACAATGAGCAGTTCTTC.

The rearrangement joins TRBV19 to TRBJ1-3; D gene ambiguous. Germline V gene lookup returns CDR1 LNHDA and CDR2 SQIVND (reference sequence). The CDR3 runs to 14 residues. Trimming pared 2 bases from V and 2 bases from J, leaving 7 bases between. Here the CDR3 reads CASSILQPGNTIYF. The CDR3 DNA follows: TGTGCCAGTAGTATACTACAGCCTGGAAACACCATATATTTT.

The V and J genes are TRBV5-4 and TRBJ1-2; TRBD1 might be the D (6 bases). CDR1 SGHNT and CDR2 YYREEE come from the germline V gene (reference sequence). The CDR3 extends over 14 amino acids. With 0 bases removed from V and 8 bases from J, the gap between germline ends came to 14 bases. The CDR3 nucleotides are TGTGCCAGCAGCTTGGATCCGGGGGCGCGGGGCTACACCTTC. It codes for CASSLDPGARGYTF.

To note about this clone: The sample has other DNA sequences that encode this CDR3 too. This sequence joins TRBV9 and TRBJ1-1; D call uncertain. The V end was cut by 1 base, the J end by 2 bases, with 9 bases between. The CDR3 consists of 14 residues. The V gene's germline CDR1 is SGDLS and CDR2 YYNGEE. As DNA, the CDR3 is TGTGCCAGCAGCGTACTGGGAGAAAACACTGAAGCTTTCTTT. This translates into CASSVLGENTEAFF.

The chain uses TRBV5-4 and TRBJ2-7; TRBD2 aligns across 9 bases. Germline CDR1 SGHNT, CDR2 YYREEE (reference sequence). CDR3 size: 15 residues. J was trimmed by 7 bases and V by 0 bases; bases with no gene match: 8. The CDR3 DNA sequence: TGTGCCAGCAGCTTGGGGGCGGGAGGGGGCCGAGAGCAGTACTTC. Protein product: CASSLGAGGGREQYF.

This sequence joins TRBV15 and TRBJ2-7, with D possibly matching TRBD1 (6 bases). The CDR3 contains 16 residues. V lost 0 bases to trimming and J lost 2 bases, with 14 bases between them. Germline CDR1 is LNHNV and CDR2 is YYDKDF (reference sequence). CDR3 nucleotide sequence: TGTGCCACCAGCAGAGAGGGGGCCTCAACCCCCTACGAGCAGTACTTC. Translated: CATSREGASTPYEQYF.

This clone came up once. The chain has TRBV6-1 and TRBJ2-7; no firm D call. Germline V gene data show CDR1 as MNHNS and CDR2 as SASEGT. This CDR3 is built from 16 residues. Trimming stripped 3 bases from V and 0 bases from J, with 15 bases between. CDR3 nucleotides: TGTGCCAGCAGTGACCTGGAAAACTCAATCTCCTACGAGCAGTACTTC. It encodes CASSDLENSISYEQYF.

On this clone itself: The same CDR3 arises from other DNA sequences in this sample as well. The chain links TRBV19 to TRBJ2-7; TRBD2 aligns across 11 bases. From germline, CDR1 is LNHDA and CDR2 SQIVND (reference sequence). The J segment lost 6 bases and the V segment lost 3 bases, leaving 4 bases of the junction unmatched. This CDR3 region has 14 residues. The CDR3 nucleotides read TGTGCCAGTAGTATCGGACTAGCGGGTGGCGAGCAGTACTTC. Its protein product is CASSIGLAGGEQYF.

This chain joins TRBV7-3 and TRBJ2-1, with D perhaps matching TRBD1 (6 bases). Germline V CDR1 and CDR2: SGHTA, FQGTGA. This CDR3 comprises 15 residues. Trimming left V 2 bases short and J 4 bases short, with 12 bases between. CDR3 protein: CASSLEGDWYNEQFF. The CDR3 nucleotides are TGTGCCAGCAGCTTAGAGGGGGATTGGTACAATGAGCAGTTCTTC.

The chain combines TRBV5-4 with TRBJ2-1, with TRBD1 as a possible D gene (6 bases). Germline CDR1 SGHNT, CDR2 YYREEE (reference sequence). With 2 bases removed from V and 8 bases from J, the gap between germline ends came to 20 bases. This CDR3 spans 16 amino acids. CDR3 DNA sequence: TGTGCCAGCAGCTTATCCGGGACAAGGGCAGGCGATGAGCAGTTCTTC. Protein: CASSLSGTRAGDEQFF. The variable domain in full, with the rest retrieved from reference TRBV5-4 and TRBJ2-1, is ETGVTQSPTHLIKTRGQQVTLRCSSQSGHNTVSWYQQALGQGPQFIFQYYREEENGRGNFPPRFSGLQFPNYSSELNVNALELDDSALYLCASSLSGTRAGDEQFFGPGTRLTVL.

In DNA form, the CDR3 reads TGTGCCAGCAGTTACGACAGTATGAACACTGAAGCTTTCTTT. Its translation: CASSYDSMNTEAFF. The chain couples TRBV6-5 to TRBJ1-1, with TRBD1 as a possible D gene (5 bases). V was pared by 2 bases and J by 0 bases, with 7 bases between. CDR1 is MNHEY and CDR2 is SVGAGI in the germline V gene. The CDR3 totals 14 residues.

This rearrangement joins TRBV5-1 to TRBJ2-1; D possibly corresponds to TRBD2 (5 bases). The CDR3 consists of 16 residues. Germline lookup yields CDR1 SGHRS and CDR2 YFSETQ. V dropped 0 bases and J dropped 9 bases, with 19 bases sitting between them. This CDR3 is CASSLEPSLGSAEQFF. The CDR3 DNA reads TGCGCCAGCAGCTTGGAACCTAGCTTGGGCAGCGCTGAGCAGTTCTTC.

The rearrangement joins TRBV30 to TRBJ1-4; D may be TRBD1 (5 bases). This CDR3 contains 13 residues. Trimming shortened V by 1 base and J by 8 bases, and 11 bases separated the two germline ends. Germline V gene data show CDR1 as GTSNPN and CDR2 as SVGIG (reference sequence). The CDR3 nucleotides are TGTGCCTGGAGTGGGACACCTGAAGAAAAACTGTTTTTT. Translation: CAWSGTPEEKLFF.

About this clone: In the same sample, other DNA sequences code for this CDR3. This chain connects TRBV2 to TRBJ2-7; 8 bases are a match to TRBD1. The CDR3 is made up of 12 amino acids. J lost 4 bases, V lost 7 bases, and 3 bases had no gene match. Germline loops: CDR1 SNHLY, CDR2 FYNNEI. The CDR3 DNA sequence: TGTGCCAGCACCCAGGGGGCTTACGAGCAGTACTTC. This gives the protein CASTQGAYEQYF.

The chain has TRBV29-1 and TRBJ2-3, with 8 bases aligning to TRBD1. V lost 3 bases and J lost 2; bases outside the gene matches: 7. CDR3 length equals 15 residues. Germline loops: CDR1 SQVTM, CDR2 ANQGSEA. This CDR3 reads CSVDSGQASTDTQYF. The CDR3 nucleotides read TGCAGCGTTGATTCGGGACAGGCCTCCACAGATACGCAGTATTTT.

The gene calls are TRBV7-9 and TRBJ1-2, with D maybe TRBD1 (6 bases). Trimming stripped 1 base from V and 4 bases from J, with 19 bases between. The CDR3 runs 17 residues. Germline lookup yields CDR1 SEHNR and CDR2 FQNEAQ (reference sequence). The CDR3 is CASSLDLTGARIYGYTF. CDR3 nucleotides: TGTGCCAGCAGCTTAGATTTAACGGGGGCGCGGATCTATGGCTACACCTTC.

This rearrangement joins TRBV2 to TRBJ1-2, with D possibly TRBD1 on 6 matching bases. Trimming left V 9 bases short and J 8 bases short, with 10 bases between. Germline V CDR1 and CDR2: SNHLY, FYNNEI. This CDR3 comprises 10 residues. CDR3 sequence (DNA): TGTGCCAGTCACAGGGTAGGCTACACCTTC. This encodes CASHRVGYTF.

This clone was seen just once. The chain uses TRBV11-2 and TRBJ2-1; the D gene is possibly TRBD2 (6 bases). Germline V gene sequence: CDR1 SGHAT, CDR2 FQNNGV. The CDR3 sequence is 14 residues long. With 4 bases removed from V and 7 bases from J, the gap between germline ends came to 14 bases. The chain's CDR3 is CASSSYVAGNEQFF. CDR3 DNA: TGTGCCAGCAGCTCCTATGTGGCGGGGAATGAGCAGTTCTTC.

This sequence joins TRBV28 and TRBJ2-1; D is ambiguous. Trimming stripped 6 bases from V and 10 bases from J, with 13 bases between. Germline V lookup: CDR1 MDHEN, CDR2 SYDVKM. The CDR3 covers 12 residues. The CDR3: CASRPRIGEQFF. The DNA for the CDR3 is TGTGCCAGCAGACCTCGCATCGGGGAGCAGTTCTTC.

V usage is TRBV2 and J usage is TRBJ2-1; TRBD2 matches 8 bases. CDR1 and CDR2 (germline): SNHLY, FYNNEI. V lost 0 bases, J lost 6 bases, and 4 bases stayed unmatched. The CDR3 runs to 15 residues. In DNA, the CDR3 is TGTGCCAGCAGTGAAGCGAGCGGGAGCTTCAATGAGCAGTTCTTC. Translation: CASSEASGSFNEQFF.

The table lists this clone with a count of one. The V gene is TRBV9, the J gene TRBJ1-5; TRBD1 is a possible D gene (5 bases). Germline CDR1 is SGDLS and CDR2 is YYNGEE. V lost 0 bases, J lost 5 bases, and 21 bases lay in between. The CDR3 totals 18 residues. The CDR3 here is CASSVDSGIGVGDQPQHF. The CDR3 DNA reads TGTGCCAGCAGCGTAGATAGTGGGATCGGGGTGGGGGATCAGCCCCAGCATTTT.